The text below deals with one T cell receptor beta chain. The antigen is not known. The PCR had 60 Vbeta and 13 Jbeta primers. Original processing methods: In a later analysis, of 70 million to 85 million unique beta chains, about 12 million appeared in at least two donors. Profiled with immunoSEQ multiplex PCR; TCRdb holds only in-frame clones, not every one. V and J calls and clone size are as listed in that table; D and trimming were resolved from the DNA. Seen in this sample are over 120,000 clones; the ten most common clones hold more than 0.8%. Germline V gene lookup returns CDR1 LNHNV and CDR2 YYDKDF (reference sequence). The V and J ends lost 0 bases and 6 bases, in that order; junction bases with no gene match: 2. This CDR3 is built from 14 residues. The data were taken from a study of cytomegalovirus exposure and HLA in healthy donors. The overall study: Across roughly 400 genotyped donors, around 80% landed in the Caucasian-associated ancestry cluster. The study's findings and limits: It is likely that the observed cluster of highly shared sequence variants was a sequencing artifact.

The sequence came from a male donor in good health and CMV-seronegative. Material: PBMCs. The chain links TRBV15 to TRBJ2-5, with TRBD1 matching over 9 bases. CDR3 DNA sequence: TGTGCCACCAGCAGAGAAGGACAGGGGAAGACCCAGTACTTC. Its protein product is CATSREGQGKTQYF.